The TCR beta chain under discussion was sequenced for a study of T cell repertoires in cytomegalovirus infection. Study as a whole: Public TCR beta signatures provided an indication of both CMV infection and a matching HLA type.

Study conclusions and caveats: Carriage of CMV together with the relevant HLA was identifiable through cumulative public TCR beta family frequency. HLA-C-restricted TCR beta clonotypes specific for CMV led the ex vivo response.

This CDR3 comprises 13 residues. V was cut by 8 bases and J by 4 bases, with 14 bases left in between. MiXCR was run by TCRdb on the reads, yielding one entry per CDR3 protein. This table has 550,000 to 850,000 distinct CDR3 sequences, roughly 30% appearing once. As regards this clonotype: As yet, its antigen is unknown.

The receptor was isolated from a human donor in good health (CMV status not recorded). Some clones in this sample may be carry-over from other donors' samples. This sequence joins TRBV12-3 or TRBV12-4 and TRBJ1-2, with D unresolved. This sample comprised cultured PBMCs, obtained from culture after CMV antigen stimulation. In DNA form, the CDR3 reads TGTGCCAGCGAGGCAGCCCCTAGCTATGGCTACACCTTC. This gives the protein CASEAAPSYGYTF.